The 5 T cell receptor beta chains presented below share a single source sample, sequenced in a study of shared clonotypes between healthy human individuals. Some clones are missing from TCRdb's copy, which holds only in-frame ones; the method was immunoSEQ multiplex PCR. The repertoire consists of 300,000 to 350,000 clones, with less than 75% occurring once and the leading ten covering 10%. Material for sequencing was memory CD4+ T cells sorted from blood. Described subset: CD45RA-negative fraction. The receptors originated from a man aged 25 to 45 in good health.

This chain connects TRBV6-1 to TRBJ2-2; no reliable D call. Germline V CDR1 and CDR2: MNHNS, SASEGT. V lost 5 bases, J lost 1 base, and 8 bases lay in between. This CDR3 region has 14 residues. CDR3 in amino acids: CASSHKLNTGELFF. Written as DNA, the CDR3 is TGTGCCAGCAGTCACAAACTGAACACCGGGGAGCTGTTTTTT.

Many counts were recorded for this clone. The CDR3 sequence is CASSSSEYSNQPQHF. CDR3 DNA sequence: TGTGCCAGCAGCTCATCAGAGTATAGCAATCAGCCCCAGCATTTT. The chain couples TRBV5-6 to TRBJ1-5, with no clear D. The CDR3 loop spans 15 amino acids. From germline, CDR1 is SGHDT and CDR2 YYEEEE. The germline V and J ends were trimmed by 3 bases and 0 bases, with 10 bases remaining between them.

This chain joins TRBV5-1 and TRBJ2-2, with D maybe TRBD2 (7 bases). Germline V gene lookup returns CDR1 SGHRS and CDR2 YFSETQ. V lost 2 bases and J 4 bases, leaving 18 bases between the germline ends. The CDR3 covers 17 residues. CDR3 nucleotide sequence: TGCGCCAGCAGCTTTTTCTCGGGGGGCGCGGGCACCGGGGAGCTGTTTTTT. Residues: CASSFFSGGAGTGELFF.

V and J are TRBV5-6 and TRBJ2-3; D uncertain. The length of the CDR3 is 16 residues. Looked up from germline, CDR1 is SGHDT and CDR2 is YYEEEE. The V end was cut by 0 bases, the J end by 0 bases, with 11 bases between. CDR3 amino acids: CASSLGLKFSTDTQYF. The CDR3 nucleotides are TGTGCCAGCAGCTTGGGATTGAAGTTTAGCACAGATACGCAGTATTTT. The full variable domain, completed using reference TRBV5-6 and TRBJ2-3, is DAGVTQSPTHLIKTRGQQVTLRCSPKSGHDTVSWYQQALGQGPQFIFQYYEEEERQRGNFPDRFSGHQFPNYSSELNVNALLLGDSALYLCASSLGLKFSTDTQYFGPGTRLTVL.

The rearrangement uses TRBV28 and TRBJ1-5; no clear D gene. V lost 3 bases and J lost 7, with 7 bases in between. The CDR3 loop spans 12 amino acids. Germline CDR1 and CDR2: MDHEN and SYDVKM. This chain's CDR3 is CASSLGWQPQHF. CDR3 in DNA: TGTGCCAGCAGTTTGGGGTGGCAGCCCCAGCATTTT.